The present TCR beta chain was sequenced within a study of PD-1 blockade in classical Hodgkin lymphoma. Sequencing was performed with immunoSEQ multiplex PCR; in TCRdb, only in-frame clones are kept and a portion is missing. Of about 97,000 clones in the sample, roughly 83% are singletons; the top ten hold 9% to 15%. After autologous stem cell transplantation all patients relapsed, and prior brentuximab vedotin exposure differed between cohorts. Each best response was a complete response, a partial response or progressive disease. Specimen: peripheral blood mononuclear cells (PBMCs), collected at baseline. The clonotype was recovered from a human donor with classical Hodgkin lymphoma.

The CDR3, as DNA: TGTGCCAGCCGCGGGGCCCGACAGACCACTGGGGAGCTGTTTTTT. Its translation: CASRGARQTTGELFF. The V call is TRBV9, the J call TRBJ2-2, with D perhaps matching TRBD2 (6 bases). CDR3 length equals 15 residues. Germline lookup yields CDR1 SGDLS and CDR2 YYNGEE. V lost 7 bases to trimming and J lost 8 bases, with 21 bases between them. Full variable domain (rest looked up from reference TRBV9 and TRBJ2-2): DSGVTQTPKHLITATGQRVTLRCSPRSGDLSVYWYQQSLDQGLQFLIQYYNGEERAKGNILERFSAQQFPDLHSELNLSSLELGDSALYFCASRGARQTTGELFFGEGSRLTVL.